The 19 T cell receptor beta chains given below trace back to one sample, sequenced in a study of T cell responses to AZD1222 COVID-19 vaccine. Libraries were prepared by immunoSEQ multiplex PCR; TCRdb keeps only in-frame clonotypes and omits some of them. The sample lists 150,000 or so clones, about nine tenths occurring once. Sequencing used peripheral blood, obtained on day 0 of AZD1222 vaccination. The receptors were sampled from an adult in good health.

The V and J genes are TRBV19 and TRBJ1-2; 7 nucleotides align to TRBD1. Germline lookup yields CDR1 LNHDA and CDR2 SQIVND (reference sequence). The length of the CDR3 is 16 residues. V lost 5 bases to trimming and J lost 4 bases; unmatched junction nucleotides: 13. CDR3 amino acids: CASSPIPGQSFYGYTF. CDR3 in DNA: TGTGCCAGTAGTCCCATCCCGGGACAGAGTTTCTATGGCTACACCTTC.

V and J are TRBV19 and TRBJ1-5; perhaps TRBD1 as D (5 bases). The V and J ends lost 3 bases and 0 bases respectively, with 12 bases between them. Germline CDR1 and CDR2: LNHDA and SQIVND (reference sequence). The CDR3 totals 16 residues. The CDR3 spells CASSITGWYSNQPQHF. The DNA for the CDR3 is TGTGCCAGTAGTATTACAGGTTGGTATAGCAATCAGCCCCAGCATTTT.

The rearrangement joins TRBV15 to TRBJ1-4; TRBD1 aligns across 7 bases. J was trimmed by 4 bases and V by 2 bases; bases with no gene match: 10. The CDR3 has 17 amino acids. Germline CDR1 is LNHNV and CDR2 is YYDKDF (reference sequence). CDR3 region: CATSRHGVWDSNEKLFF. Written as DNA, the CDR3 is TGTGCCACCAGCAGACATGGAGTGTGGGACAGTAATGAAAAACTGTTTTTT.

The chain uses TRBV5-1 and TRBJ2-7; D possibly corresponds to TRBD2 (8 bases). Per germline, CDR1 SGHRS and CDR2 YFSETQ. The CDR3 is 16 residues long. The V and J ends lost 4 bases and 0 bases respectively, with 17 bases between them. CDR3 DNA sequence: TGCGCCAGCAGCCTTAGCAGGGGGACTAGCTCCTACGAGCAGTACTTC. Translation gives CASSLSRGTSSYEQYF.

This clone has only one observation. This chain connects TRBV5-1 to TRBJ2-1; D not certain. V was shortened by 4 bases and J by 0 bases, with 11 bases between the two germline ends. The germline V gene has CDR1 SGHRS and CDR2 YFSETQ. The CDR3 has 15 residues. CDR3 sequence reads: CASSPGPFSYNEQFF. The CDR3 region has the DNA TGCGCCAGCAGCCCAGGCCCCTTCTCCTACAATGAGCAGTTCTTC.

The gene calls are TRBV5-5 and TRBJ1-4; no clear D. Germline V gene data show CDR1 as SGHKS and CDR2 as YYEKEE (reference sequence). The CDR3 is 15 residues long. Trimming took off 1 base at V and 0 bases at J, with 7 bases between the two ends. The DNA of the CDR3 is TGTGCCAGCAGCTTGAACGTCGCAACTAATGAAAAACTGTTTTTT. Translating it yields CASSLNVATNEKLFF.

A single count supports this clone. The CDR3 nucleotides read TGTGCCAGCAGTTTTACTAGCGGGATCGCCTACGAGCAGTACTTC. It is translated as CASSFTSGIAYEQYF. The V and J genes are TRBV27 and TRBJ2-7; TRBD2 matches at 10 bases. This CDR3 contains 15 residues. Germline CDR1 reads MNHEY; CDR2 reads SMNVEV (reference sequence). J lost 2 bases, V lost 3 bases, and 4 bases had no gene match.

The chain couples TRBV4-2 to TRBJ1-1; weak D call: TRBD1 (5 bases). Trimming shortened V by 1 base and J by 2 bases, and 8 bases separated the two germline ends. This CDR3 has 14 amino acids. Germline lookup yields CDR1 LGHNA and CDR2 YNFKEQ. CDR3 DNA: TGTGCCAGCAGCCAAGCCGGGGGAAACACTGAAGCTTTCTTT. Amino acids: CASSQAGGNTEAFF.

The V call is TRBV27, the J call TRBJ2-2, with 9 nucleotides matching TRBD1. The CDR3 is made up of 15 amino acids. CDR1 is MNHEY, CDR2 SMNVEV, per germline (reference sequence). The J segment lost 2 bases and the V segment lost 6 bases, leaving 4 bases of the junction unmatched. The CDR3 is CASRWTGVNTGELFF. The CDR3 coding sequence is TGTGCCAGCAGATGGACAGGGGTTAACACCGGGGAGCTGTTTTTT.

J is TRBJ1-6 and V is TRBV6-1; 10 bases align to TRBD1. In germline, CDR1 is MNHNS, CDR2 SASEGT. There are 15 residues in the CDR3. V trimming: 0 bases; J trimming: 7 bases; junction bases outside the gene matches: 0. The CDR3 region has the DNA TGTGCCAGCAGTGAAGCGGGACAGGGGAATTCACCCCTCCACTTT. Translating gives CASSEAGQGNSPLHF.

This chain joins TRBV11-2 and TRBJ2-7; D is ambiguous. Trimming pared 4 bases from V and 3 bases from J, leaving 10 bases between. The CDR3 runs 13 residues. Germline CDR1 is SGHAT and CDR2 is FQNNGV. The DNA of the CDR3 is TGTGCCAGCAGCTCCAAGGTCGGCTACGAGCAGTACTTC. It codes for CASSSKVGYEQYF. Looking up the rest from reference TRBV11-2 and TRBJ2-7 gives the full variable domain: EAGVAQSPRYKIIEKRQSVAFWCNPISGHATLYWYQQILGQGPKLLIQFQNNGVVDDSQLPKDRFSAERLKGVDSTLKIQPAKLEDSAVYLCASSSKVGYEQYFGPGTRLTVT.

This clone was seen a handful of times. The rearrangement links TRBV11-2 to TRBJ1-1; unclear D gene. This CDR3 contains 16 residues. Germline V gives CDR1 SGHAT, CDR2 FQNNGV. V was trimmed by 1 base and J by 4 bases, leaving 16 bases between them. CDR3 region: CASSLGLSVDGTEAFF. DNA for the CDR3: TGTGCCAGCAGCTTAGGTCTATCGGTGGACGGCACTGAAGCTTTCTTT.

The V and J genes are TRBV30 and TRBJ1-1; TRBD1 is a possible D gene (5 bases). V lost 2 bases, J lost 3 bases, and 10 bases lay in between. Per germline, CDR1 GTSNPN and CDR2 SVGIG (reference sequence). The CDR3 totals 13 residues. The CDR3 loop reads CAWSLTVYTEAFF. In DNA, the CDR3 is TGTGCCTGGAGTCTGACAGTGTACACTGAAGCTTTCTTT.

CDR3 sequence: CASSSTSASYEQYF. CDR3 coding DNA: TGTGCCAGCAGCTCGACTAGCGCCTCCTACGAGCAGTACTTC. The chain uses TRBV7-2 and TRBJ2-7, with 8 bases lining up with TRBD2. CDR1 SGHTA and CDR2 FQGNSA come from the germline V gene. After removal of 4 bases from V and 0 bases from J, the junction contained 2 bases not matched to a gene. CDR3 size: 14 residues.

The J gene is TRBJ2-3, the V gene TRBV5-1; the D call may be TRBD1 or TRBD2 (5 bases each). V was cut by 6 bases and J by 1 base, with 15 bases left in between. CDR3 size: 15 residues. Germline V CDR1 and CDR2: SGHRS, YFSETQ. As DNA, the CDR3 is TGCGCCAGCACCTTTGGGTTGGGGGGCACAGATACGCAGTATTTT. Its protein product is CASTFGLGGTDTQYF.

This chain joins TRBV18 and TRBJ1-3; D gene uncertain. The CDR3 spans 13 residues. V dropped 4 bases and J dropped 4 bases, with 8 bases sitting between them. Germline V lookup: CDR1 KGHSH, CDR2 LQKENI. The DNA of the CDR3 is TGTGCCAGCTCACAAAATCCCGGAAACACCATATATTTT. Protein product: CASSQNPGNTIYF.

The V call is TRBV18, the J call TRBJ1-2, with D possibly TRBD1 on 6 matching bases. Germline V gives CDR1 KGHSH, CDR2 LQKENI. This CDR3 is 12 amino acids long. V lost 6 bases and J lost 6, with 11 bases in between. The CDR3 loop is CASSPTGDGYTF. The CDR3, as DNA: TGTGCCAGCTCGCCGACAGGAGATGGCTACACCTTC.

The chain combines TRBV6-5 with TRBJ1-5, with a weak D call TRBD1 (6 bases). V shed 6 bases and J shed 0 bases, with 12 bases lying between them. Germline V gene sequence: CDR1 MNHEY, CDR2 SVGAGI. This CDR3 is built from 15 residues. Here the CDR3 reads CASRRGAGSNQPQHF. For the CDR3, the DNA is TGTGCCAGCAGACGGGGGGCGGGTAGCAATCAGCCCCAGCATTTT.

V gene TRBV25-1 combines with J gene TRBJ1-1, with TRBD1 as a possible D gene (5 bases). Deletions cut 4 bases from V and 0 bases from J, with 15 bases between. Germline V gives CDR1 MGHDK, CDR2 SYGVNS. The CDR3 loop spans 16 amino acids. The CDR3 DNA is TGTGCCAGCAGTGTAACAGGACCGACCATGAACACTGAAGCTTTCTTT. This sequence encodes CASSVTGPTMNTEAFF.